The next 16 T cell receptor beta chains were all read from a single sample in a study of blood T cell repertoires in COVID-19. The assay was immunoSEQ multiplex PCR, and TCRdb's table has in-frame clones only and misses some. Of about 150,000 clones detected, roughly 80% appear once; the ten largest clones hold around 0.62%. Sequencing was done on a sample of peripheral blood. These receptors were taken from a man aged 60 to 75 with acute or convalescent COVID-19.

The chain combines TRBV2 with TRBJ1-1; D not certain. Germline assignment: CDR1 SNHLY and CDR2 FYNNEI. V lost 1 base, J lost 1 base, and 10 bases lay in between. The CDR3 is made up of 15 amino acids. For the CDR3, the DNA is TGTGCCAGCAGTGAAGGCGGCAACCAGAACACTGAAGCTTTCTTT. Protein sequence: CASSEGGNQNTEAFF.

V is TRBV25-1 and J is TRBJ2-7; D is uncertain. The CDR3 extends over 11 amino acids. V was pared by 3 bases and J by 8 bases, with 8 bases between. CDR1 MGHDK and CDR2 SYGVNS come from the germline V gene. The chain's CDR3 is CASSDQVKQYF. The CDR3 nucleotides read TGTGCCAGCAGTGATCAGGTCAAGCAGTACTTC.

The chain combines TRBV3-1 (or the pseudogene TRBV3-2) with TRBJ2-4, with D possibly matching TRBD2 (6 bases). The CDR3 contains 15 residues. Germline loops: CDR1 LGHDT, CDR2 YNNKEL (reference sequence). V gave up 11 bases and J gave up 0 bases, with 17 bases separating them. The CDR3 nucleotides are TGTGCCTGCGAGTCAGGCGGGGTAGCCAAAAACATTCAGTACTTC. Translation: CACESGGVAKNIQYF.

The rearrangement uses TRBV3-1 (or the pseudogene TRBV3-2) and TRBJ1-1, with a possible D match to TRBD1 (5 bases). V was shortened by 4 bases and J by 1 base, with 10 bases between the two germline ends. The length of the CDR3 is 14 residues. Germline-derived CDR1 and CDR2 are LGHDT and YNNKEL (reference sequence). In DNA form, the CDR3 reads TGTGCCAGCAGCCGGGGCATATCGAACACTGAAGCTTTCTTT. The encoded protein is CASSRGISNTEAFF.

The genes are TRBV5-4 and TRBJ2-1; 8 bases match TRBD2. Germline V CDR1 and CDR2: SGHNT, YYREEE (reference sequence). Trimming removed 4 bases from V and 7 bases from J; junction bases left unmatched: 13. The CDR3 spans 16 residues. The CDR3 here is CASSPPGGGSVNEQFF. The CDR3 coding sequence is TGTGCCAGCAGCCCGCCGGGCGGGGGGTCCGTAAATGAGCAGTTCTTC.

On this clone itself: A junction end diverges from the germline sequence, so it may reflect a read error. The chain has TRBV19 and TRBJ1-5, with D possibly TRBD1 on 6 matching bases. The CDR3 length is 14 residues. The V gene's germline CDR1 is LNHDA and CDR2 SQIVND (reference sequence). CDR3 bases: TGTGCCAGTACCGACAGGTGGGGCAACCAGCCCCAGCATTTT. Its protein product is CASTDRWGNQPQHF.

This sequence joins TRBV4-2 and TRBJ1-5; 9 bases agree with TRBD1. This CDR3 comprises 15 residues. The trim removed 0 bases at V and 7 bases at J, leaving 4 bases unmatched. Per germline, CDR1 LGHNA and CDR2 YNFKEQ. The CDR3 bases are TGTGCCAGCAGCCAAGACGGGACAGGGCACCAGCCCCAGCATTTT. Its protein product is CASSQDGTGHQPQHF.

The rearrangement links TRBV19 to TRBJ1-2; 8 nucleotides align to TRBD1. Germline CDR1 LNHDA, CDR2 SQIVND (reference sequence). V gave up 5 bases and J gave up 7 bases; unmatched junction bases: 6. The CDR3 has 13 amino acids. CDR3 protein: CASSPKTGAGYTF. The DNA for the CDR3 is TGTGCCAGTAGTCCAAAGACAGGGGCTGGCTACACCTTC.

V gene TRBV19 combines with J gene TRBJ2-3, with a tentative D call TRBD1 (5 bases). In germline, CDR1 is LNHDA, CDR2 SQIVND (reference sequence). This CDR3 has 15 residues. Between the trimmed V and J ends, which lost 7 bases and 6 bases, there was a span of 20 bases. The DNA for the CDR3 is TGTGCCAGTAACTCTCCGACAGTCGGCATGGATACGCAGTATTTT. This translates into CASNSPTVGMDTQYF. The entire variable domain, with the rest obtained from reference TRBV19 and TRBJ2-3, is as follows: DGGITQSPKYLFRKEGQNVTLSCEQNLNHDAMYWYRQDPGQGLRLIYYSQIVNDFQKGDIAEGYSVSREKKESFPLTVTSAQKNPTAFYLCASNSPTVGMDTQYFGPGTRLTVL.

The V call is TRBV15, the J call TRBJ1-5; D is perhaps TRBD1 (5 bases). V was pared by 1 base and J by 4 bases, with 23 bases between. CDR1 and CDR2 from the germline V gene are LNHNV and YYDKDF (reference sequence). The CDR3 length is 19 residues. This CDR3 is CATSRAQGVRLGLNQPQHF. CDR3 coding DNA: TGTGCCACCAGCAGAGCTCAGGGTGTGAGGCTTGGGTTGAATCAGCCCCAGCATTTT.

This clone turned up a few times. This chain links TRBV12-3 or TRBV12-4 with TRBJ1-5, with D hard to call. The ends were cut back, 2 bases at V and 5 bases at J, with 7 bases in the middle. There are 13 residues in the CDR3. The CDR3 sequence: CASSLFSDQPQHF. CDR3 nucleotides: TGTGCCAGCAGTTTATTTTCGGATCAGCCCCAGCATTTT.

This chain joins TRBV7-2 and TRBJ2-1; 11 nucleotides align to TRBD1. The length of the CDR3 is 16 residues. CDR1 and CDR2 (germline): SGHTA, FQGNSA. The ends lost 3 bases at V and 9 bases at J; junction bases unmatched: 10. CDR3 residues: CASSLYGTGGLVEQFF. The DNA of the CDR3 is TGTGCCAGCAGCTTGTACGGGACAGGGGGGTTAGTTGAGCAGTTCTTC. The full variable domain, completed using reference TRBV7-2 and TRBJ2-1, is GAGVSQSPSNKVTEKGKDVELRCDPISGHTALYWYRQSLGQGLEFLIYFQGNSAPDKSGLPSDRFSAERTGGSVSTLTIQRTQQEDSAVYLCASSLYGTGGLVEQFFGPGTRLTVL.

This clone has a count of ten or more. The CDR3 nucleotides read TGTGCCAGCAGTCCGCAGGGGGCCTATGGCTACACCTTC. Encoded protein: CASSPQGAYGYTF. The chain couples TRBV2 to TRBJ1-2, with TRBD1 matching 8 bases. V shed 5 bases, J shed 4 bases, and the junction held 3 bases outside the gene matches. The CDR3 has 13 amino acids. Looked up from germline, CDR1 is SNHLY and CDR2 is FYNNEI. Together with reference TRBV2 and TRBJ1-2, the CDR3 gives the full variable domain: EPEVTQTPSHQVTQMGQEVILRCVPISNHLYFYWYRQILGQKVEFLVSFYNNEISEKSEIFDDQFSVERPDGSNFTLKIRSTKLEDSAMYFCASSPQGAYGYTFGSGTRLTVV.

The V call is TRBV19, the J call TRBJ1-1, with TRBD1 matching over 9 bases. CDR3 length: 14 residues. Germline trimming cut 6 bases from V and 3 bases from J; bases unmatched to any gene: 5. CDR1 and CDR2 from the germline V gene are LNHDA and SQIVND (reference sequence). The CDR3, as DNA: TGTGCCAGTAGGGAGGGGACAGGGTACACTGAAGCTTTCTTT. As protein: CASREGTGYTEAFF.

The rearrangement uses TRBV5-1 and TRBJ2-5, with a tentative D call TRBD2 (7 bases). Trimming stripped 3 bases from V and 4 bases from J, with 13 bases between. The CDR3 runs to 14 residues. Germline-derived CDR1 and CDR2 are SGHRS and YFSETQ. CDR3 in DNA: TGCGCCAGCAGCTGGGAGGGGGGACGAGAGACCCAGTACTTC. Protein product: CASSWEGGRETQYF.

The chain combines TRBV15 with TRBJ1-3, with TRBD1 identical over 9 bases. The V gene end was trimmed by 0 bases and the J gene end by 2 bases; junction bases not matched to a gene: 8. This CDR3 has 18 residues. The germline V gene has CDR1 LNHNV and CDR2 YYDKDF (reference sequence). CDR3 region: CATSRDFGTGTTGNTIYF. CDR3 DNA: TGTGCCACCAGCAGAGACTTCGGGACAGGGACCACTGGAAACACCATATATTTT.